The 20 T cell receptor beta chains in this list originate from one sample, sequenced in a study of cytomegalovirus exposure and HLA in healthy donors. The PCR contained 60 Vbeta and 13 Jbeta primers. Only in-frame clones appear in the TCRdb table, and some are missing; sequencing was by immunoSEQ multiplex PCR. The sample holds some 180,000 clones, roughly 80% seen once. What was sequenced was PBMCs. These receptors all stem from a woman younger than 30 in good health and CMV-seronegative.

A few counts support this clone. CDR3 in amino acids: CASSLSGGNQPQHF. CDR3 DNA sequence: TGTGCCAGCAGTTTATCGGGAGGCAATCAGCCCCAGCATTTT. V usage is TRBV6-6 and J usage is TRBJ1-5; D is unclear. Germline V CDR1 and CDR2: MNHNY, SVGAGI (reference sequence). V was cut by 4 bases and J by 2 bases, with 9 bases left in between. This CDR3 is built from 14 residues.

The chain uses TRBV28 and TRBJ2-7, with TRBD1 identical over 10 bases. Germline V gene sequence: CDR1 MDHEN, CDR2 SYDVKM. The CDR3 length is 14 residues. Unmatched junction bases numbered 8, after V lost 6 bases and J lost 6 bases. DNA of the CDR3: TGTGCCAGCAGATCCCGGGACAGGGGCCTCGAGCAGTACTTC. Translated, it gives CASRSRDRGLEQYF.

This clone was detected only once. This CDR3 is CSAEGQGVEKLFF. CDR3 nucleotides: TGCAGCGCCGAAGGACAGGGGGTGGAAAAACTGTTTTTT. J is TRBJ1-4 and V is TRBV29-1; 10 bases line up with TRBD1. Looked up from germline, CDR1 is SQVTM and CDR2 is ANQGSEA. The CDR3 has 13 residues. The junction had 7 bases not matched to a gene; V was cut back by 7 bases and J by 8 bases.

The chain links TRBV5-1 to TRBJ2-7; 8 bases match TRBD1. The germline CDR1 and CDR2 sequences are SGHRS and YFSETQ. This CDR3 contains 15 residues. With V trimmed by 3 bases and J by 5 bases, 10 bases remained unmatched. CDR3: CASSSRTGNKDEQYF. The CDR3 DNA sequence: TGCGCCAGCAGCTCGAGGACAGGGAATAAGGACGAGCAGTACTTC. Full variable domain (missing parts from reference TRBV5-1 and TRBJ2-7): KAGVTQTPRYLIKTRGQQVTLSCSPISGHRSVSWYQQTPGQGLQFLFEYFSETQRNKGNFPGRFSGRQFSNSRSEMNVSTLELGDSALYLCASSSRTGNKDEQYFGPGTRLTVT.

This sequence joins TRBV5-4 and TRBJ2-7; 7 nucleotides align to TRBD2. In germline, CDR1 is SGHNT, CDR2 YYREEE (reference sequence). The CDR3 covers 16 residues. V was pared by 4 bases and J by 3 bases, with 13 bases of the junction left unmatched. In DNA, the CDR3 is TGTGCCAGCAGCCTCAATAAAAAGGCGGGAGACTACGAGCAGTACTTC. Amino acid sequence: CASSLNKKAGDYEQYF.

This clone has just one count. The V call is TRBV7-9, the J call TRBJ2-3; 10 positions match TRBD2. Germline V gene sequence: CDR1 SEHNR, CDR2 FQNEAQ (reference sequence). The trim removed 5 bases at V and 3 bases at J, leaving 17 bases unmatched. The CDR3 covers 19 residues. This chain's CDR3 is CASSPPGTSDVWGTDTQYF. Written as DNA, the CDR3 is TGTGCCAGCAGCCCCCCCGGGACTAGCGACGTATGGGGGACAGATACGCAGTATTTT.

This chain uses TRBV4-1 with TRBJ1-6, with D maybe TRBD1 (5 bases). Germline CDR1 is MGHRA and CDR2 is YSYEKL. The CDR3 spans 15 residues. V gave up 0 bases and J gave up 7 bases, with 10 bases separating them. CDR3 protein: CASSQDWQGNSPLHF. DNA for the CDR3: TGCGCCAGCAGCCAAGATTGGCAGGGAAATTCACCCCTCCACTTT.

V is TRBV7-2 and J is TRBJ1-1, with D possibly matching TRBD1 (6 bases). Germline values: CDR1 SGHTA, CDR2 FQGNSA. The V end lost 3 bases, the J end lost 2 bases, and 10 bases lay between the germline ends. The CDR3 has 14 residues. The chain's CDR3 is CASSFYRVNTEAFF. CDR3 sequence (DNA): TGTGCCAGCAGCTTTTACAGGGTTAACACTGAAGCTTTCTTT.

The chain is built from TRBV28 and TRBJ1-5; D is unclear. Trimming cost V 6 bases and J 4 bases, with 16 bases left between them. The CDR3 is 15 amino acids. The germline gives CDR1 MDHEN, CDR2 SYDVKM. The CDR3 nucleotides read TGTGCCAGCAGATCCCTGGGTCTGAGGAATCAGCCCCAGCATTTT. Protein: CASRSLGLRNQPQHF.

This clone was detected a few times. The chain is built from TRBV7-6 and TRBJ2-7, with 7 positions matching TRBD2. There are 16 residues in the CDR3. V trimming: 5 bases; J trimming: 3 bases; junction bases outside the gene matches: 13. The germline CDR1 and CDR2 sequences are SGHVS and FNYEAQ. CDR3 in amino acids: CASSPREGTTGYEQYV. The CDR3 nucleotides are TGTGCCAGCAGCCCAAGAGAGGGGACTACCGGCTACGAGCAGTACGTC.

The genes are TRBV28 and TRBJ1-2; 9 positions match TRBD1. This CDR3 is 15 amino acids long. CDR1 and CDR2 (germline): MDHEN, SYDVKM. The junction had 6 bases not matched to a gene; V was cut back by 3 bases and J by 4 bases. The CDR3 bases are TGTGCCAGCAGTTTTGGTGGGACAGGGACCTATGGCTACACCTTC. Protein: CASSFGGTGTYGYTF.

The genes are TRBV5-1 and TRBJ2-7; 9 bases map to TRBD1. The CDR3 length is 16 residues. Losses at the gene ends were 0 bases for V and 0 bases for J; bases not matched to a gene: 4. Per the germline V gene, CDR1 is SGHRS and CDR2 is YFSETQ. The CDR3 region is CASSLGDRDSSYEQYF. CDR3 sequence (DNA): TGCGCCAGCAGCTTGGGGGACAGGGATAGCTCCTACGAGCAGTACTTC.

This clone has a single count. The chain employs TRBV27 and TRBJ2-7; 8 bases align to TRBD1. J was trimmed by 3 bases and V by 5 bases; bases with no gene match: 6. The CDR3 sequence is 14 residues long. The germline V gene has CDR1 MNHEY and CDR2 SMNVEV (reference sequence). CDR3 loop: CASSPFGQGYEQYV. The CDR3 nucleotides are TGTGCCAGCAGTCCCTTTGGACAGGGCTACGAGCAGTACGTC.

This chain connects TRBV27 to TRBJ2-1; TRBD2 aligns across 8 bases. V trimming: 8 bases; J trimming: 7 bases; junction bases outside the gene matches: 16. Germline lookup yields CDR1 MNHEY and CDR2 SMNVEV (reference sequence). The CDR3 covers 16 residues. In DNA form, the CDR3 reads TGTGCCAGCGGGGGATTCGGGAGGGCCATCGGTAATGAGCAGTTCTTC. Translating it yields CASGGFGRAIGNEQFF.

The V and J genes are TRBV27 and TRBJ2-7; 7 positions match TRBD2. Germline V gives CDR1 MNHEY, CDR2 SMNVEV (reference sequence). The V segment lost 10 bases and the J segment 1 base; nucleotides outside the gene matches: 10. The CDR3 totals 14 residues. CDR3 region: CATSPGLTSYEQYF. CDR3 DNA sequence: TGTGCCACGAGCCCGGGACTAACGTCCTACGAGCAGTACTTC.

V is TRBV9 and J is TRBJ2-3, with TRBD2 matching over 8 bases. The trim removed 4 bases at V and 0 bases at J, leaving 4 bases unmatched. Per germline, CDR1 SGDLS and CDR2 YYNGEE. This CDR3 region has 15 residues. CDR3 region: CASSRAGESTDTQYF. The DNA for the CDR3 is TGTGCCAGCAGCAGAGCGGGAGAGAGCACAGATACGCAGTATTTT.

The chain links TRBV19 to TRBJ1-2; 9 bases map to TRBD1. The CDR3 has 14 amino acids. V shed 3 bases and J 6 bases; nucleotides not matched to a gene: 5. CDR1 and CDR2 (germline): LNHDA, SQIVND (reference sequence). The CDR3, as DNA: TGTGCCAGTAGTATCGGGACAGGGTGGCATGGCTACACCTTC. Translating gives CASSIGTGWHGYTF.

This clone has just a few counts. The chain carries TRBV5-6 and TRBJ2-2, with TRBD2 matching 11 bases. The CDR3 runs to 16 residues. V gave up 4 bases and J gave up 1 base; unmatched junction bases: 3. The V gene's germline CDR1 is SGHDT and CDR2 YYEEEE. CDR3: CASSEGLAENTGELFF. The CDR3 coding sequence is TGTGCCAGCAGCGAGGGACTAGCGGAGAACACCGGGGAGCTGTTTTTT.

This chain joins TRBV18 and TRBJ1-5; 7 nucleotides match TRBD1. V gave up 5 bases and J gave up 7 bases; unmatched junction bases: 11. Germline values: CDR1 KGHSH, CDR2 LQKENI. The CDR3 is 15 amino acids. CDR3 sequence reads: CASSEDRVVWQPQHF. CDR3 DNA sequence: TGTGCCAGCTCAGAAGACAGGGTGGTATGGCAGCCCCAGCATTTT.

The rearrangement joins TRBV7-8 to TRBJ1-2, with TRBD1 matching 10 bases. The ends lost 5 bases at V and 4 bases at J; junction bases unmatched: 4. The germline V gene has CDR1 SGHVS and CDR2 FQNEAQ. This CDR3 comprises 14 residues. The CDR3 spells CASSPGQGTYGYTF. The CDR3 coding sequence is TGTGCCAGCAGCCCGGGACAGGGGACCTATGGCTACACCTTC.